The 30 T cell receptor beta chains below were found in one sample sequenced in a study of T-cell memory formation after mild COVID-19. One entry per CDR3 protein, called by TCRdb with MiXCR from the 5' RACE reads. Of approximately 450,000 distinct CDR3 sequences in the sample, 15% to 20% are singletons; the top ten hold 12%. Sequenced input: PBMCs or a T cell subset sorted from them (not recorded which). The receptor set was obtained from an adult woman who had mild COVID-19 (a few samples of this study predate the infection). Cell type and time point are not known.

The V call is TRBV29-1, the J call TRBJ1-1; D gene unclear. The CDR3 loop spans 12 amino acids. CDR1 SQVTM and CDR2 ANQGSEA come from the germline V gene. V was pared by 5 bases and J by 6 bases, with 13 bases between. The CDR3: CSVPREGPEAFF. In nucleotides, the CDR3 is TGCAGCGTTCCCCGGGAGGGCCCTGAAGCTTTCTTT.

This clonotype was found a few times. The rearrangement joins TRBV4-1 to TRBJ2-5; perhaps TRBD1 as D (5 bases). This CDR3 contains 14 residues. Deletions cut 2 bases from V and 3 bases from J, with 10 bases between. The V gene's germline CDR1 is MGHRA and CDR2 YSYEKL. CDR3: CASSQLIREETQYF. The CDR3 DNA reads TGCGCCAGCAGCCAATTAATCAGGGAAGAGACCCAGTACTTC.

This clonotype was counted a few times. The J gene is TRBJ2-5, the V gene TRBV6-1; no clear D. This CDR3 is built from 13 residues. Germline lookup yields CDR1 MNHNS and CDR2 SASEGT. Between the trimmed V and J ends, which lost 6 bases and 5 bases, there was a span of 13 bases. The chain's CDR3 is CASRVRGNETQYF. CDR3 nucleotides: TGTGCCAGCAGAGTACGTGGAAACGAGACCCAGTACTTC.

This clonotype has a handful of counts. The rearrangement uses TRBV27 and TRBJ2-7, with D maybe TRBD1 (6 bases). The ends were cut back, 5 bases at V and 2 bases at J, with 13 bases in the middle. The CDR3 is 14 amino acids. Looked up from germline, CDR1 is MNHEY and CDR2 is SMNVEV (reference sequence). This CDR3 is CASSVQGEAYEQYF. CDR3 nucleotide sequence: TGTGCCAGCAGTGTACAGGGAGAGGCCTACGAGCAGTACTTC.

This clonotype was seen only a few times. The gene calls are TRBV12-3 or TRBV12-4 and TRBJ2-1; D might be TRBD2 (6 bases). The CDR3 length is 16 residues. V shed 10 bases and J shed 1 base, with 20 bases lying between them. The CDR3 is CATDHGGSLSYNEQFF. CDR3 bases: TGTGCCACCGATCATGGAGGGTCTTTATCCTACAATGAGCAGTTCTTC.

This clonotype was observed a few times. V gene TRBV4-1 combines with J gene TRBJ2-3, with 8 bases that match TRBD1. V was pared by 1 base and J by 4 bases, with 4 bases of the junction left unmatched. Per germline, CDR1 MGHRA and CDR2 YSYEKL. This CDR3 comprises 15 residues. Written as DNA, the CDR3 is TGCGCCAGCAGCCAAGTGGCAGGGGGCCCAGATACGCAGTATTTT. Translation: CASSQVAGGPDTQYF.

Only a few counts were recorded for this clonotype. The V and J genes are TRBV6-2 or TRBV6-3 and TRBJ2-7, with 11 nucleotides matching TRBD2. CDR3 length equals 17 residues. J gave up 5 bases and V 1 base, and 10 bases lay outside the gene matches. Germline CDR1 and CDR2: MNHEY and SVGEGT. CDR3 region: CASSYFATSGRRDEQYF. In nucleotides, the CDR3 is TGTGCCAGCAGTTACTTCGCCACTAGCGGGAGAAGGGACGAGCAGTACTTC.

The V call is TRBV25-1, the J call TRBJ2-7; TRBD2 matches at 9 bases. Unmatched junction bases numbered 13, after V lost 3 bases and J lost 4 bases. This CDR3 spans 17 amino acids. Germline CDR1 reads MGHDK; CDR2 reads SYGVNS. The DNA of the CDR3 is TGTGCCAGCAGTGAGCTTCAGGGCGGGGGGGCCGCATACGAGCAGTACTTC. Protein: CASSELQGGGAAYEQYF.

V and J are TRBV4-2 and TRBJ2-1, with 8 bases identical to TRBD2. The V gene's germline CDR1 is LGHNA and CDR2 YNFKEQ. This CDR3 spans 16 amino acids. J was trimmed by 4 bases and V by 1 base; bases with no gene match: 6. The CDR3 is CASSQVASGGYNEQFF. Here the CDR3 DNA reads TGTGCCAGCAGCCAAGTAGCGAGCGGGGGTTACAATGAGCAGTTCTTC.

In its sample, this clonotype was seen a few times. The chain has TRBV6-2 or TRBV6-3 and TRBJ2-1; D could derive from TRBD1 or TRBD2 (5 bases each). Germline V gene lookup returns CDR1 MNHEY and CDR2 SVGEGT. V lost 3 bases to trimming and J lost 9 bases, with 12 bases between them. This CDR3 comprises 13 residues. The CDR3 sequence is CASSYGGRGEQFF. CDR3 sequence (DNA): TGTGCCAGCAGTTATGGGGGTCGAGGTGAGCAGTTCTTC.

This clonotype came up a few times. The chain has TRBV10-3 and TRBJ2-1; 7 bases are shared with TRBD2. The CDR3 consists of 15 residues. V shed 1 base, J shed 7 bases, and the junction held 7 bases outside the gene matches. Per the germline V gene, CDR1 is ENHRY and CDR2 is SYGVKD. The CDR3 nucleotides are TGTGCCATCAGTGAGTTCGACCTAGCGGAGAATGAGCAGTTCTTC. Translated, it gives CAISEFDLAENEQFF.

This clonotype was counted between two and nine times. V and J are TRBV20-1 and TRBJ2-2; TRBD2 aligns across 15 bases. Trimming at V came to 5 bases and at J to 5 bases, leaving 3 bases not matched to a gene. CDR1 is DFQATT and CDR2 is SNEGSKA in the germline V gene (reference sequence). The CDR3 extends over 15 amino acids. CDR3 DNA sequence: TGCAGTGCTGTTGGACTAGCGGGAGGGACCGGGGAGCTGTTTTTT. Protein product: CSAVGLAGGTGELFF.

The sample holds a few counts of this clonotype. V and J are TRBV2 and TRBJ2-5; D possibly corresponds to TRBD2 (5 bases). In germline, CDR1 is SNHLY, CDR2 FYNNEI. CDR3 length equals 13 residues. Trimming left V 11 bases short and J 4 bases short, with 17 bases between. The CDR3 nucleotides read TGTGCCTCCTTGGTCGGGGTCCCAGAGACCCAGTACTTC. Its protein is CASLVGVPETQYF.

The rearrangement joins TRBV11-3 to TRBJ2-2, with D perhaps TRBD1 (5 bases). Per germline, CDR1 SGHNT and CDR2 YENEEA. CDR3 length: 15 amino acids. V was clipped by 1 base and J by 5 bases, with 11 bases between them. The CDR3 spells CASSLAGLKTGELFF. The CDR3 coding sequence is TGTGCCAGCAGCTTAGCAGGGCTTAAAACCGGGGAGCTGTTTTTT.

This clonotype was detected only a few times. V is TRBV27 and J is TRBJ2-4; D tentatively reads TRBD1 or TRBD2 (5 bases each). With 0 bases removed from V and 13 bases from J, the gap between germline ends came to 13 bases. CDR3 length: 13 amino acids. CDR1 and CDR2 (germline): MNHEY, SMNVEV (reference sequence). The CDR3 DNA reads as TGTGCCAGCAGTTTATCGTTGGGAGACAGACAGTACTTC. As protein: CASSLSLGDRQYF.

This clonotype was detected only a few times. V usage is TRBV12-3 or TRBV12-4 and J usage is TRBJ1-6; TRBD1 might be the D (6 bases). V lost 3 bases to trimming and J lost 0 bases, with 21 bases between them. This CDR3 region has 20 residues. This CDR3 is CASSFTGTKLYSSYNSPLHF. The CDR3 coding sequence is TGTGCCAGCAGTTTCACAGGGACCAAATTGTACAGCTCCTATAATTCACCCCTCCACTTT.

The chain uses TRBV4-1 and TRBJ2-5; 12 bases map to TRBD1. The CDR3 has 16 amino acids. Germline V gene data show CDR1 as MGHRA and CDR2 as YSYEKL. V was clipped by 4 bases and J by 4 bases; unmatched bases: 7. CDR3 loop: CASSLLGQGARETQYF. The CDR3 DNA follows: TGCGCCAGCAGCCTCCTGGGACAGGGGGCGCGAGAGACCCAGTACTTC.

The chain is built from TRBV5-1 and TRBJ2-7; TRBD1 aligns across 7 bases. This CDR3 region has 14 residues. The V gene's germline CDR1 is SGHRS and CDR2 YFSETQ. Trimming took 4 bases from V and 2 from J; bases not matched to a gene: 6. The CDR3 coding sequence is TGCGCCAGCAGCCAGGGACAGAATACCTACGAGCAGTACTTC. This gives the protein CASSQGQNTYEQYF. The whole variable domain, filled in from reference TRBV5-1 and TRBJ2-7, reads KAGVTQTPRYLIKTRGQQVTLSCSPISGHRSVSWYQQTPGQGLQFLFEYFSETQRNKGNFPGRFSGRQFSNSRSEMNVSTLELGDSALYLCASSQGQNTYEQYFGPGTRLTVT.

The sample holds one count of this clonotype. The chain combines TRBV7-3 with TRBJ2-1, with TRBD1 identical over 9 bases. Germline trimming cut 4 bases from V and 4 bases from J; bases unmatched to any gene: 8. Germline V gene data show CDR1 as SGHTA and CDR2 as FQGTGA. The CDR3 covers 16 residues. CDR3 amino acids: CASSSLRDREYNEQFF. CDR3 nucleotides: TGTGCCAGCAGCTCCCTCCGGGACAGGGAGTACAATGAGCAGTTCTTC.

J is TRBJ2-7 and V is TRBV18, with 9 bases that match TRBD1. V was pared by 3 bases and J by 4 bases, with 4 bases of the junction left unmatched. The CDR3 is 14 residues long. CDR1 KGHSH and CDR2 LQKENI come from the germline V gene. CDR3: CASSPQDRGYEQYF. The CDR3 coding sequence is TGTGCCAGCTCACCGCAGGACAGGGGTTACGAGCAGTACTTC.

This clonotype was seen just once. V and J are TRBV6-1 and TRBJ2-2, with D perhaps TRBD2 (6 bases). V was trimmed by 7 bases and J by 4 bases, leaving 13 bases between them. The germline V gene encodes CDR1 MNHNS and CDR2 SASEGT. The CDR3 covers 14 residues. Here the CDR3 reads CASKDGTFTGELFF. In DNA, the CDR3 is TGTGCCAGCAAAGATGGGACTTTCACCGGGGAGCTGTTTTTT.

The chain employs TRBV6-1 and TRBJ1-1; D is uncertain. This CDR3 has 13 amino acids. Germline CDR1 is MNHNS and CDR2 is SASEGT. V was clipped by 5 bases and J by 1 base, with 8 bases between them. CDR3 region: CASSMERNTEAFF. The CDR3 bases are TGTGCCAGCAGTATGGAGCGGAACACTGAAGCTTTCTTT.

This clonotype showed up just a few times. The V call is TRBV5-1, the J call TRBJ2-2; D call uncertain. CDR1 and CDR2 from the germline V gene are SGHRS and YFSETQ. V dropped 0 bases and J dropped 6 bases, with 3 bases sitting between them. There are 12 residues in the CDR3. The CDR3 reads CASSLAPGELFF. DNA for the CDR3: TGCGCCAGCAGCTTGGCCCCCGGGGAGCTGTTTTTT.

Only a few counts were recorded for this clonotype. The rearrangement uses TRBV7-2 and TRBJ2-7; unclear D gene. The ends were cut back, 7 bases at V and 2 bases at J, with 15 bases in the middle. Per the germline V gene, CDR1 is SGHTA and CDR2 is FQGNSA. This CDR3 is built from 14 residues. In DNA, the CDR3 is TGTGCCAGCACCCTAGGCTCTAGTACCTACGAGCAGTACTTC. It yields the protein CASTLGSSTYEQYF.

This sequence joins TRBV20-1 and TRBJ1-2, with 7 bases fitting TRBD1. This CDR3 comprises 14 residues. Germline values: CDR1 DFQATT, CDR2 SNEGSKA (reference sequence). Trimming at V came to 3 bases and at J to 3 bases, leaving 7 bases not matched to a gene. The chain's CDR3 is CSASSGDRHYGYTF. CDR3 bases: TGCAGTGCTAGCTCAGGGGACAGACACTATGGCTACACCTTC.

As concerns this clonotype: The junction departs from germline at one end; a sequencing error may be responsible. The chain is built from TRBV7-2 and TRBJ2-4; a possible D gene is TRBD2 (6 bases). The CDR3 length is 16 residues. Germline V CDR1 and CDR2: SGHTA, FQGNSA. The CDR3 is CDSSLEGGVAKNIQYF. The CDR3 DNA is TGTGACAGCAGCTTAGAAGGAGGGGTAGCCAAAAACATTCAGTACTTC. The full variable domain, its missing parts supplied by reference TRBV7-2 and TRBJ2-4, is GAGVSQSPSNKVTEKGKDVELRCDPISGHTALYWYRQSLGQGLEFLIYFQGNSAPDKSGLPSDRFSAERTGGSVSTLTIQRTQQEDSAVYLCDSSLEGGVAKNIQYFGAGTRLSVL.

The CDR3 DNA sequence: TGCGCCAGCAGCCCTGATCCGGCTGGCAATCAGCCCCAGCATTTT. Amino acids: CASSPDPAGNQPQHF. The rearrangement uses TRBV5-1 and TRBJ1-5; D remains unclear. Germline CDR1 SGHRS, CDR2 YFSETQ. The ends were cut back, 4 bases at V and 2 bases at J, with 13 bases in the middle. CDR3 length equals 15 residues.

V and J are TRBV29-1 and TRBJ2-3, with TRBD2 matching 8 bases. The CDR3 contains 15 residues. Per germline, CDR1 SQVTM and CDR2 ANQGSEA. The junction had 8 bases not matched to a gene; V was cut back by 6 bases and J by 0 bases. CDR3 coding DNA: TGCAGCGTATTCTTCCAGCGGGGGAGCACAGATACGCAGTATTTT. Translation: CSVFFQRGSTDTQYF.

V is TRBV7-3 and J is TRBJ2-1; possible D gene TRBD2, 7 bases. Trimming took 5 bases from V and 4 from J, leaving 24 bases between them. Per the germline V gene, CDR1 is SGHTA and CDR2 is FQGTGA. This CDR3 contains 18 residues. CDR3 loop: CASSVLGGGPVRYNEQFF. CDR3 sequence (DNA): TGTGCCAGCAGCGTCTTGGGGGGGGGCCCTGTCCGTTACAATGAGCAGTTCTTC.

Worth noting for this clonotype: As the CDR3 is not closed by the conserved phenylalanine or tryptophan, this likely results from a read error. The CDR3 is CASSFRVSGSYNEQFL. Written as DNA, the CDR3 is TGTGCCAGCAGTTTTAGGGTTAGCGGATCTTACAATGAGCAGTTCTTA. The V call is TRBV12-3 or TRBV12-4, the J call TRBJ2-1, with a weak D call TRBD2 (6 bases). With 3 bases removed from V and 4 bases from J, the gap between germline ends came to 16 bases. The CDR3 loop spans 16 amino acids.